Following are 26 T cell receptor beta chains from one sample sequenced in a study of cytomegalovirus exposure and HLA in healthy donors. The study ran its PCR with 60 Vbeta and 13 Jbeta primers. Measured with immunoSEQ multiplex PCR; TCRdb has only the in-frame clones, and not every one. The data hold approximately 91,000 clones, with approximately 89% observed a single time. The specimen sequenced was PBMCs. Receptors originate from a man aged 25-45 years in good health and CMV-seropositive.

The DNA of the CDR3 is TGTGCCAGCAGTCCACCGGGACACCTCCAAGAGACCCAGTACTTC. Its translation is CASSPPGHLQETQYF. The rearrangement uses TRBV28 and TRBJ2-7; D might be TRBD1 (6 bases). The J call may be wrong; the DNA end is better matched by TRBJ2-5. Germline CDR1 reads MDHEN; CDR2 reads SYDVKM. The CDR3 sequence is 15 residues long.

The chain recombines TRBV11-2 with TRBJ2-7; TRBD2 matches 11 bases. The CDR3 has 15 residues. In germline, CDR1 is SGHAT, CDR2 FQNNGV. The V and J ends lost 3 bases and 0 bases, in that order; junction bases with no gene match: 1. The CDR3 sequence is CASSFTSGSSYEQYF. CDR3 DNA sequence: TGTGCCAGCAGCTTTACTAGCGGGAGCTCCTACGAGCAGTACTTC.

This sequence joins TRBV4-2 and TRBJ1-3; D is ambiguous. The ends were cut back, 0 bases at V and 3 bases at J, with 6 bases in the middle. This CDR3 contains 14 residues. Germline CDR1 is LGHNA and CDR2 is YNFKEQ. The CDR3 reads CASSQDRFGNTIYF. The CDR3 DNA reads TGTGCCAGCAGCCAAGATAGATTTGGAAACACCATATATTTT.

This rearrangement joins TRBV7-3 to TRBJ2-1, with 8 bases identical to TRBD1. With V trimmed by 4 bases and J by 3 bases, 5 bases remained unmatched. Germline V gene data show CDR1 as SGHTA and CDR2 as FQGTGA. The CDR3 loop spans 15 amino acids. CDR3 DNA sequence: TGTGCCAGCAGCTACGCAGGGGGCAGCTACAATGAGCAGTTCTTC. Its translation: CASSYAGGSYNEQFF.

The rearrangement uses TRBV4-1 and TRBJ2-3, with D tentatively TRBD2 (5 bases). The V end lost 2 bases, the J end lost 1 base, and 10 bases lay between the germline ends. Germline V CDR1 and CDR2: MGHRA, YSYEKL. The CDR3 is 15 residues long. As DNA, the CDR3 is TGCGCCAGCAGCCAAAGCCCCGGGGGCACAGATACGCAGTATTTT. Its protein is CASSQSPGGTDTQYF.

This chain joins TRBV5-4 and TRBJ1-2; TRBD1 agrees at 7 bases. V trimming: 0 bases; J trimming: 6 bases; junction bases outside the gene matches: 2. CDR1 SGHNT and CDR2 YYREEE come from the germline V gene (reference sequence). The CDR3 runs to 13 residues. CDR3 sequence: CASSLEGAHGYTF. The CDR3 nucleotides read TGTGCCAGCAGCTTGGAGGGGGCTCATGGCTACACCTTC.

This CDR3 reads CASARGQGGEAFF. The DNA for the CDR3 is TGTGCCAGCGCACGAGGGCAGGGAGGTGAAGCTTTCTTT. The rearrangement uses TRBV28 and TRBJ1-1; TRBD1 might be the D (5 bases). CDR1 and CDR2 (germline): MDHEN, SYDVKM. The CDR3 spans 13 residues. V was clipped by 8 bases and J by 7 bases, with 17 bases between them.

Comments on this clone: The same CDR3 also results from other DNA sequences found in this sample. This sequence joins TRBV5-1 and TRBJ2-7, with 10 bases identical to TRBD2. Germline CDR1 and CDR2: SGHRS and YFSETQ. The CDR3 has 14 residues. The J segment lost 8 bases and the V segment lost 2 bases, leaving 7 bases of the junction unmatched. The CDR3 DNA sequence: TGCGCCAGCAGCTTCGGGACTAGCGTTTCTCAGCAGTACTTC. It yields the protein CASSFGTSVSQQYF.

The J gene is TRBJ2-3, the V gene TRBV10-1; the D gene is possibly TRBD2 (5 bases). The CDR3 has 13 amino acids. Germline V gene data show CDR1 as WNHNN and CDR2 as SYGVQD (reference sequence). Trimming cost V 0 bases and J 9 bases, with 10 bases left between them. CDR3 coding DNA: TGCGCCAGCAGTGAGTCTTACCCGGGGACGCAGTATTTT. Translating gives CASSESYPGTQYF.

The chain combines TRBV12-2 with TRBJ2-7; TRBD2 reflects the table's D call only, with no check against the DNA. TRBV12-2 is a documented pseudogene. The CDR3 extends over 18 amino acids. The CDR3, as DNA: TGTGCAAGTCGCTTAGGTGAAGTACCGGGACTAGCGGCCTACGAGCAGTACTTC. This encodes CASRLGEVPGLAAYEQYF.

The genes are TRBV9 and TRBJ2-2, with TRBD2 as a possible D gene (5 bases). The V gene's germline CDR1 is SGDLS and CDR2 YYNGEE. Trimming took off 1 base at V and 5 bases at J, with 15 bases between the two ends. This CDR3 is 16 amino acids long. The DNA for the CDR3 is TGTGCCAGCAGCGTAAAGCAGCGGTACGAGACCGGGGAGCTGTTTTTT. Translating it yields CASSVKQRYETGELFF.

The rearrangement links TRBV11-2 to TRBJ2-2, with 8 positions matching TRBD2. The CDR3 runs to 16 residues. Trimming removed 5 bases from V and 4 bases from J; junction bases left unmatched: 9. CDR1 and CDR2 (germline): SGHAT, FQNNGV. CDR3 sequence (DNA): TGTGCCAGCAGCCCTGAGACGGGGGGGGGCACCGGGGAGCTGTTTTTT. Translated, it gives CASSPETGGGTGELFF.

The chain couples TRBV5-1 to TRBJ2-5; the D gene is possibly TRBD1 (6 bases). Germline values: CDR1 SGHRS, CDR2 YFSETQ. Trimming took off 0 bases at V and 0 bases at J, with 6 bases between the two ends. This CDR3 has 14 residues. This CDR3 is CASSLEGDQETQYF. DNA for the CDR3: TGCGCCAGCAGCTTGGAGGGGGACCAAGAGACCCAGTACTTC.

The chain employs TRBV5-1 and TRBJ2-3, with TRBD1 as a possible D gene (6 bases). Trimming left V 0 bases short and J 11 bases short, with 16 bases between. CDR3 length: 14 amino acids. The germline CDR1 and CDR2 sequences are SGHRS and YFSETQ. The CDR3 sequence is CASSLDQQGGRQYF. The CDR3 region has the DNA TGCGCCAGCAGCTTGGACCAGCAAGGGGGTAGGCAGTATTTT. Together with reference TRBV5-1 and TRBJ2-3, the CDR3 gives the full variable domain: KAGVTQTPRYLIKTRGQQVTLSCSPISGHRSVSWYQQTPGQGLQFLFEYFSETQRNKGNFPGRFSGRQFSNSRSEMNVSTLELGDSALYLCASSLDQQGGRQYFGPGTRLTVL.

The J gene is TRBJ1-2, the V gene TRBV10-2, with D possibly being TRBD1 (5 bases). The CDR3 extends over 13 amino acids. V lost 5 bases, J lost 4 bases, and 11 bases lay in between. Looked up from germline, CDR1 is WSHSY and CDR2 is SAAADI. As DNA, the CDR3 is TGCGCCAGCAGTTCGCAGGGAACCTATGGCTACACCTTC. It yields the protein CASSSQGTYGYTF.

This rearrangement joins TRBV5-4 to TRBJ2-7, with a possible D match to TRBD2 (6 bases). V was shortened by 0 bases and J by 0 bases, with 16 bases between the two germline ends. The CDR3 is 17 residues long. Germline loops: CDR1 SGHNT, CDR2 YYREEE (reference sequence). The CDR3 sequence: CASSLAPAPSDSYEQYF. DNA of the CDR3: TGTGCCAGCAGCTTGGCGCCGGCCCCTAGCGACTCCTACGAGCAGTACTTC.

The V gene is TRBV10-3, the J gene TRBJ2-3, with a weak D call TRBD1 (6 bases). Trimming cost V 2 bases and J 3 bases, with 18 bases left between them. This CDR3 has 17 residues. Looked up from germline, CDR1 is ENHRY and CDR2 is SYGVKD. The CDR3 sequence is CAISEGGIREGTDTQYF. The CDR3 nucleotides read TGTGCCATCAGTGAGGGGGGCATCCGAGAGGGGACAGATACGCAGTATTTT.

The J gene is TRBJ1-5, the V gene TRBV6-1; TRBD1 matches 7 bases. The V gene's germline CDR1 is MNHNS and CDR2 SASEGT. This CDR3 is built from 13 residues. With V trimmed by 9 bases and J by 5 bases, 7 bases remained unmatched. The CDR3 loop reads CASTNRGHQPQHF. CDR3 in DNA: TGTGCCAGTACGAACAGGGGACATCAGCCCCAGCATTTT.

The rearrangement joins TRBV28 to TRBJ1-5, with D hard to call. V dropped 1 base and J dropped 0 bases, with 16 bases sitting between them. The CDR3 is 18 residues long. Per the germline V gene, CDR1 is MDHEN and CDR2 is SYDVKM. The CDR3 nucleotides read TGTGCCAGCAGTTTATTCTACAGATCCGGATTTAGCAATCAGCCCCAGCATTTT. Translating gives CASSLFYRSGFSNQPQHF.

V gene TRBV6-1 combines with J gene TRBJ1-4; 9 nucleotides agree with TRBD1. V trimming: 2 bases; J trimming: 8 bases; junction bases outside the gene matches: 9. This CDR3 is 16 amino acids long. The germline V gene encodes CDR1 MNHNS and CDR2 SASEGT. CDR3 nucleotide sequence: TGTGCCAGCAGTGAATCGACAGGACAGGGGCGGGAAAAACTGTTTTTT. Translated: CASSESTGQGREKLFF.

The chain recombines TRBV6-4 with TRBJ2-2; D unresolved. The CDR3 loop spans 11 amino acids. Germline V CDR1 and CDR2: MRHNA, SNTAGT. The V end was cut by 8 bases, the J end by 8 bases, with 9 bases between. Here the CDR3 DNA reads TGTGCCAGCTTTCTGAGTGGGGAGCTGTTTTTT. Translating it yields CASFLSGELFF.

The V gene is TRBV13, the J gene TRBJ2-7, with D possibly matching TRBD1 (5 bases). The CDR3 consists of 13 residues. CDR1 and CDR2 (germline): PRHDT, FYEKMQ (reference sequence). Trimming stripped 10 bases from V and 3 bases from J, with 16 bases between. The CDR3 nucleotides are TGTGCCACTACTTATGGGGCTGGCTACGAGCAGTACTTC. It is translated as CATTYGAGYEQYF.

This chain joins TRBV27 and TRBJ2-7; TRBD2 agrees at 10 bases. The germline V gene encodes CDR1 MNHEY and CDR2 SMNVEV (reference sequence). This CDR3 is built from 16 residues. J lost 0 bases, V lost 2 bases, and 4 bases had no gene match. The CDR3 region is CASSLGPSGSSYEQYF. The DNA for the CDR3 is TGTGCCAGCAGTTTAGGACCTAGCGGGAGCTCCTACGAGCAGTACTTC.

The CDR3, as DNA: TGTGCCAGCAGCTTAGGGGGGGACACTGAAGCTTTCTTT. Translated, it gives CASSLGGDTEAFF. The chain employs TRBV7-9 and TRBJ1-1; possible D gene TRBD1, 5 bases. The ends were cut back, 1 base at V and 3 bases at J, with 6 bases in the middle. This CDR3 is 13 amino acids long. CDR1 is SEHNR and CDR2 is FQNEAQ in the germline V gene (reference sequence).

This sequence joins TRBV5-1 and TRBJ2-1, with 12 bases that match TRBD2. Germline trimming cut 5 bases from V and 3 bases from J; bases unmatched to any gene: 0. The germline V gene has CDR1 SGHRS and CDR2 YFSETQ. The CDR3 consists of 14 residues. The CDR3 region is CASRTSGSYNEQFF. The CDR3, as DNA: TGCGCCAGCAGGACTAGCGGGAGCTACAATGAGCAGTTCTTC.

The gene calls are TRBV4-1 and TRBJ2-7; the match to TRBD1 covers 7 bases. Germline CDR1 is MGHRA and CDR2 is YSYEKL. J lost 4 bases, V lost 3 bases, and 3 bases had no gene match. This CDR3 region has 13 residues. In DNA form, the CDR3 reads TGCGCCAGCAGCCATGGGACAGAGTACGAGCAGTACTTC. Translated, it gives CASSHGTEYEQYF.